Listed below are T cell receptor beta chains from one sample, sequenced in a study of technical replicates of blood from several donors. Sequenced by immunoSEQ multiplex PCR; TCRdb stores in-frame clones only, minus some. The sample consists of 80,000 to 90,000 clones, over 90% of them appearing once. Sequencing input: T cells isolated from PBMCs. Receptor source: a human donor in good health. Each CDR3 is given without its conserved first and last residue.

j_call: TRBJ1-2; v_call: TRBV7-2; cdr3_aa: ASSLGGARYGYT
j_call: TRBJ2-2; v_call: TRBV2; cdr3_aa: ASKGQTNTGELF
j_call: TRBJ1-2; v_call: TRBV7-2; cdr3_aa: ASSPSRLQGYGYT
j_call: TRBJ2-1; v_call: TRBV27; cdr3_aa: ASSLARGYNEQF
j_call: TRBJ2-1; v_call: TRBV13; cdr3_aa: ASSFSGLMANEQF
j_call: TRBJ2-7; v_call: TRBV5-4; cdr3_aa: ASSLEISAYEQY
j_call: TRBJ2-1; v_call: TRBV5-8; cdr3_aa: ASSDSDGTSGNVTYNEQF
j_call: TRBJ2-5; v_call: TRBV4-1; cdr3_aa: ASSQVGLAVETQY
j_call: TRBJ2-6; v_call: TRBV7-8; cdr3_aa: ASTDTTGANVLT
j_call: TRBJ2-7; v_call: TRBV19; cdr3_aa: ASSRTENYEQY
j_call: TRBJ1-5; v_call: TRBV9; cdr3_aa: ASSAGGGGQPQH
j_call: TRBJ2-3; v_call: TRBV5-6; cdr3_aa: ASSQTSGGFGLSTDTQY
j_call: TRBJ2-3; v_call: TRBV5-1; cdr3_aa: ASSSGLAGTDTQY
j_call: TRBJ2-2; v_call: TRBV9; cdr3_aa: ASSGLAATGELF
j_call: TRBJ1-1; v_call: TRBV6-5; cdr3_aa: ASRGTGLNTEAF
j_call: TRBJ2-1; v_call: TRBV7-9; cdr3_aa: ASTLGGFYNEQF